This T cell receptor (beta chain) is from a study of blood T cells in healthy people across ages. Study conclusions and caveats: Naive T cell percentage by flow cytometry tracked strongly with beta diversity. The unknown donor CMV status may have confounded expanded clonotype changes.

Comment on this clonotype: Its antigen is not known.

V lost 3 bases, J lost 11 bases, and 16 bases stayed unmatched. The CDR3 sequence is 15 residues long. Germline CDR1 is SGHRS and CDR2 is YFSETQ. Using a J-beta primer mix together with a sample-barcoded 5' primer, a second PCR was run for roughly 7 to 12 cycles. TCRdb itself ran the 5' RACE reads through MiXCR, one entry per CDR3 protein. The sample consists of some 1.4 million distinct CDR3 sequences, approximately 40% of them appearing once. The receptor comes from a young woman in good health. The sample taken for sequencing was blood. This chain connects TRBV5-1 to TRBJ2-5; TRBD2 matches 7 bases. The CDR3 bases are TGCGCCAGCAGCTCCGGGGACCTCTTGGGGAGGGAGCAGTACTTC. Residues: CASSSGDLLGREQYF.